The TCR beta chain under discussion was sequenced for a study of OX40 agonist ivuxolimab in advanced cancers. Study at large: Dose-escalation cases comprised hepatocellular carcinoma, melanoma, renal cell or head and neck cancer.

The CDR3 extends over 15 amino acids. CDR1 is LNHNV and CDR2 is YYDKDF in the germline V gene (reference sequence). The V end was cut by 2 bases, the J end by 5 bases, with 13 bases between. The repertoire was sequenced with immunoSEQ multiplex PCR; TCRdb's copy has only in-frame clones and lacks some. This table has about 50,000 clones, approximately 80% appearing once. The receptor comes from an adult with an advanced solid tumor such as melanoma, head and neck, liver or kidney cancer. The chain recombines TRBV15 with TRBJ2-1; D is possibly TRBD1 (5 bases). The material sequenced was CD4+ or CD8+ T cells sorted from blood, taken in a trial of the OX40 agonist ivuxolimab. CDR3 coding DNA: TGTGCCACCAGCAGAAGGCAGGGTTCAAACAATGAGCAGTTCTTC. Protein: CATSRRQGSNNEQFF. Full variable domain (remainder filled in from reference TRBV15 and TRBJ2-1): DAMVIQNPRYQVTQFGKPVTLSCSQTLNHNVMYWYQQKSSQAPKLLFHYYDKDFNNEADTPDNFQSRRPNTSFCFLDIRSPGLGDTAMYLCATSRRQGSNNEQFFGPGTRLTVL.